This is a list of T cell receptor beta chains from one sample in a study of T cell responses to AZD1222 COVID-19 vaccine. This table comes from immunoSEQ multiplex PCR, and its TCRdb copy is limited to in-frame clones, with some not included. Of tens of thousands of clones detected, over 60% appear once; the ten largest clones hold over 3%. The source was peripheral blood, collected 28 days after the second AZD1222 dose. The receptors come from an adult who received the AZD1222 COVID-19 vaccine. Both conserved end residues are part of each CDR3. Fields, in order: V gene, J gene, clone size, D gene, CDR3 protein, CDR3 DNA. D genes are given only for firm matches. Not every row has a clone size; where given, it reads once, few, many or a size class.

v_call: TRBV11-3
j_call: TRBJ2-5
clone_size: .
d_call: .
cdr3_aa: CASSSQRGASQYF
cdr3_nt: TGTGCCAGCAGCTCGCAAAGGGGGGCGAGCCAGTACTTC

v_call: TRBV11-1
j_call: TRBJ2-5
clone_size: .
d_call: TRBD1
cdr3_aa: CASSSSGGKETQYF
cdr3_nt: TGTGCCAGCAGCTCATCAGGGGGAAAAGAGACCCAGTACTTC

v_call: TRBV19
j_call: TRBJ1-2
clone_size: .
d_call: .
cdr3_aa: CATTSEGYYGYTF
cdr3_nt: TGTGCCACCACGAGTGAGGGTTACTATGGCTACACCTTC

v_call: TRBV6-4
j_call: TRBJ2-3
clone_size: once
d_call: TRBD2
cdr3_aa: CASRPEREDSTDTQYF
cdr3_nt: TGTGCCAGCCGTCCCGAGCGGGAGGATAGCACAGATACGCAGTATTTT

v_call: TRBV2
j_call: TRBJ2-7
clone_size: .
d_call: TRBD1
cdr3_aa: CASRTGQGFSYEQYF
cdr3_nt: TGTGCCAGCAGGACGGGACAGGGGTTCTCCTACGAGCAGTACTTC

v_call: TRBV11-2
j_call: TRBJ2-2
clone_size: .
d_call: TRBD1
cdr3_aa: CASSSGTGSWTGELFF
cdr3_nt: TGTGCCAGCAGCTCCGGGACAGGATCATGGACCGGGGAGCTGTTTTTT

v_call: TRBV5-3
j_call: TRBJ1-6
clone_size: .
d_call: .
cdr3_aa: CASLSLPGARNSPLHF
cdr3_nt: TGTGCCAGCCTGAGCCTGCCGGGGGCCCGAAATTCACCCCTCCACTTT

v_call: TRBV6-1
j_call: TRBJ1-1
clone_size: .
d_call: .
cdr3_aa: CASSERGQGGSFF
cdr3_nt: TGTGCCAGCAGTGAAAGGGGTCAGGGAGGTTCTTTCTTT

v_call: TRBV6-5
j_call: TRBJ1-5
clone_size: .
d_call: .
cdr3_aa: CASSYGRNQPQHF
cdr3_nt: TGTGCCAGCAGTTACGGTCGCAATCAGCCCCAGCATTTT

v_call: TRBV6-5
j_call: TRBJ1-2
clone_size: .
d_call: .
cdr3_aa: CASSQGESGYTF
cdr3_nt: TGTGCCAGCAGCCAGGGTGAGAGCGGCTACACCTTC

v_call: TRBV3-1/TRBV3-2
j_call: TRBJ1-2
clone_size: .
d_call: .
cdr3_aa: CASSHLDSGGGYTF
cdr3_nt: TGTGCCAGCAGCCACCTGGACAGCGGAGGGGGCTACACCTTC

v_call: TRBV6-5
j_call: TRBJ1-5
clone_size: .
d_call: .
cdr3_aa: CASGTANQPQHF
cdr3_nt: TGTGCCAGCGGGACGGCTAATCAGCCCCAGCATTTT

v_call: TRBV2
j_call: TRBJ2-1
clone_size: .
d_call: TRBD1
cdr3_aa: CASSARNRGRNEQFF
cdr3_nt: TGTGCCAGCAGTGCCCGAAACAGGGGGCGCAATGAGCAGTTCTTC

v_call: TRBV27
j_call: TRBJ2-3
clone_size: once
d_call: TRBD2
cdr3_aa: CASSFGGADTQYF
cdr3_nt: TGTGCCAGCAGTTTCGGGGGGGCAGATACGCAGTATTTT

v_call: TRBV30
j_call: TRBJ2-1
clone_size: .
d_call: .
cdr3_aa: CAWSRDMINNEQFF
cdr3_nt: TGTGCCTGGAGTCGGGATATGATAAACAATGAGCAGTTCTTC

v_call: TRBV5-4
j_call: TRBJ2-7
clone_size: .
d_call: .
cdr3_aa: CASSFFSGAEQYF
cdr3_nt: TGTGCCAGCAGCTTTTTCTCAGGAGCGGAGCAGTACTTC

v_call: TRBV19
j_call: TRBJ1-3
clone_size: once
d_call: TRBD1
cdr3_aa: CASSKTGGKTGNTIYF
cdr3_nt: TGTGCCAGTAGTAAGACAGGGGGCAAGACTGGAAACACCATATATTTT

v_call: TRBV7-2
j_call: TRBJ2-2
clone_size: .
d_call: TRBD2
cdr3_aa: CASRRLAGNTGELFF
cdr3_nt: TGTGCCAGCAGACGACTAGCGGGGAACACCGGGGAGCTGTTTTTT

v_call: TRBV13
j_call: TRBJ2-2
clone_size: .
d_call: TRBD2
cdr3_aa: CASRVAGFTGNTGELFF
cdr3_nt: TGTGCCAGCAGAGTAGCGGGCTTTACGGGGAACACCGGGGAGCTGTTTTTT

v_call: TRBV6-5
j_call: TRBJ2-7
clone_size: .
d_call: .
cdr3_aa: CASSYSRGAYEQYF
cdr3_nt: TGTGCCAGCAGTTACTCGAGAGGGGCCTACGAGCAGTACTTC

v_call: TRBV6-5
j_call: TRBJ2-7
clone_size: .
d_call: .
cdr3_aa: CASSNPGQGLYEQYF
cdr3_nt: TGTGCCAGCAGCAACCCGGGGCAGGGGCTCTACGAGCAGTACTTC

v_call: TRBV7-6
j_call: TRBJ2-3
clone_size: .
d_call: TRBD2
cdr3_aa: CASSLVPSGGDTQYF
cdr3_nt: TGTGCCAGCAGCTTAGTGCCCTCCGGGGGGGATACGCAGTATTTT

v_call: TRBV7-8
j_call: TRBJ2-1
clone_size: few
d_call: .
cdr3_aa: CASSLGLGGEQFF
cdr3_nt: TGTGCCAGCAGCTTAGGGCTGGGGGGTGAGCAGTTCTTC

v_call: TRBV5-6
j_call: TRBJ1-3
clone_size: .
d_call: .
cdr3_aa: CASSSAAGSGNTIYF
cdr3_nt: TGTGCCAGCAGCTCCGCAGCAGGGTCTGGAAACACCATATATTTT

v_call: TRBV7-9
j_call: TRBJ1-2
clone_size: .
d_call: TRBD1
cdr3_aa: CASSRTGQGTGYTF
cdr3_nt: TGTGCCAGCAGCCGAACGGGACAGGGAACTGGCTACACCTTC

v_call: TRBV6-5
j_call: TRBJ1-6
clone_size: .
d_call: .
cdr3_aa: CASTLDGWGSPLHF
cdr3_nt: TGTGCCAGCACCTTAGACGGTTGGGGCTCACCCCTCCACTTT

v_call: TRBV15
j_call: TRBJ1-1
clone_size: .
d_call: TRBD1
cdr3_aa: CATSREQGQAFF
cdr3_nt: TGTGCCACCAGCAGAGAACAGGGGCAAGCTTTCTTT

v_call: TRBV27
j_call: TRBJ1-1
clone_size: .
d_call: TRBD1
cdr3_aa: CASSRATGANTEAFF
cdr3_nt: TGTGCCAGCAGTAGAGCGACAGGGGCCAACACTGAAGCTTTCTTT

v_call: TRBV7-9
j_call: TRBJ1-1
clone_size: .
d_call: .
cdr3_aa: CASSPQQGNTEAFF
cdr3_nt: TGTGCCAGCAGCCCTCAACAGGGGAACACTGAAGCTTTCTTT

v_call: TRBV6-5
j_call: TRBJ1-5
clone_size: .
d_call: .
cdr3_aa: CASRAGVNQPQHF
cdr3_nt: TGTGCCAGCAGGGCGGGGGTCAATCAGCCCCAGCATTTT

v_call: TRBV3-1/TRBV3-2
j_call: TRBJ1-5
clone_size: .
d_call: .
cdr3_aa: CASSQGIVSNQPQHF
cdr3_nt: TGTGCCAGCAGCCAGGGAATCGTTAGCAATCAGCCCCAGCATTTT

v_call: TRBV4-2
j_call: TRBJ1-6
clone_size: .
d_call: TRBD1
cdr3_aa: CASSQEYRDSYNSPLHF
cdr3_nt: TGTGCCAGCAGCCAAGAGTATAGGGACAGCTATAATTCACCCCTCCACTTT

v_call: TRBV5-4
j_call: TRBJ2-7
clone_size: once
d_call: TRBD2
cdr3_aa: CASSLGGWSSGGEQYF
cdr3_nt: TGTGCCAGCAGCTTGGGTGGTTGGTCTAGCGGGGGCGAGCAGTACTTC

v_call: TRBV6-5
j_call: TRBJ1-3
clone_size: .
d_call: .
cdr3_aa: CASSSGYTSGNTIYF
cdr3_nt: TGTGCCAGCAGTTCAGGGTATACCTCTGGAAACACCATATATTTT

v_call: TRBV27
j_call: TRBJ2-2
clone_size: once
d_call: .
cdr3_aa: CASSLRGPTNTGELFF
cdr3_nt: TGTGCCAGCAGTTTGCGGGGACCCACGAACACCGGGGAGCTGTTTTTT

v_call: TRBV6-1
j_call: TRBJ1-4
clone_size: .
d_call: .
cdr3_aa: CASSEVKGSGVTNEKLFF
cdr3_nt: TGTGCCAGCAGTGAAGTTAAGGGCTCGGGGGTCACTAATGAAAAACTGTTTTTT

v_call: TRBV28
j_call: TRBJ1-3
clone_size: .
d_call: .
cdr3_aa: CASSRGPGNTIYF
cdr3_nt: TGTGCCAGCAGTAGAGGGCCTGGAAACACCATATATTTT

v_call: TRBV4-1
j_call: TRBJ1-5
clone_size: .
d_call: TRBD1
cdr3_aa: CASSQEGQVWQPQHF
cdr3_nt: TGCGCCAGCAGCCAAGAAGGACAGGTCTGGCAGCCCCAGCATTTT

v_call: TRBV6-5
j_call: TRBJ2-7
clone_size: .
d_call: .
cdr3_aa: CASSRAGDSYEQYF
cdr3_nt: TGTGCCAGCAGTCGAGCAGGGGACTCCTACGAGCAGTACTTC

v_call: TRBV2
j_call: TRBJ2-5
clone_size: .
d_call: TRBD2
cdr3_aa: CASVGRGGRETQYF
cdr3_nt: TGTGCCAGCGTAGGCCGGGGGGGCCGGGAGACCCAGTACTTC

v_call: TRBV3-1/TRBV3-2
j_call: TRBJ2-2
clone_size: .
d_call: .
cdr3_aa: CASSRLRGFNTGELFF
cdr3_nt: TGTGCCAGCAGCCGACTCCGGGGGTTCAACACCGGGGAGCTGTTTTTT

v_call: TRBV18
j_call: TRBJ1-1
clone_size: .
d_call: TRBD1
cdr3_aa: CASSLDRDGTEAFF
cdr3_nt: TGTGCCAGCTCACTGGACAGGGATGGCACTGAAGCTTTCTTT

v_call: TRBV7-8
j_call: TRBJ2-1
clone_size: .
d_call: .
cdr3_aa: CASSRGVSSYNEQFF
cdr3_nt: TGTGCCAGCTCGCGAGGGGTTAGCTCCTACAATGAGCAGTTCTTC

v_call: TRBV30
j_call: TRBJ1-1
clone_size: .
d_call: .
cdr3_aa: CAWSVRVGTEAFF
cdr3_nt: TGTGCCTGGAGTGTACGCGTGGGCACTGAAGCTTTCTTT

v_call: TRBV11-1
j_call: TRBJ2-7
clone_size: .
d_call: TRBD1
cdr3_aa: CASSARTGGGYEQYF
cdr3_nt: TGTGCCAGCAGCGCCAGGACAGGGGGCGGCTACGAGCAGTACTTC

v_call: TRBV5-5
j_call: TRBJ2-7
clone_size: .
d_call: .
cdr3_aa: CASSLTGLRSYEQYF
cdr3_nt: TGTGCCAGCAGCTTAACAGGGCTCAGGTCCTACGAGCAGTACTTC

v_call: TRBV4-3
j_call: TRBJ2-3
clone_size: .
d_call: .
cdr3_aa: CASSQVYPSSTDTQYF
cdr3_nt: TGCGCCAGCAGCCAAGTTTATCCCTCTAGCACAGATACGCAGTATTTT

v_call: TRBV24-1
j_call: TRBJ2-7
clone_size: .
d_call: TRBD1
cdr3_aa: CATSVSGGHEQYF
cdr3_nt: TGTGCCACCAGTGTGTCAGGGGGCCACGAGCAGTACTTC

v_call: TRBV5-8
j_call: TRBJ1-1
clone_size: .
d_call: .
cdr3_aa: CASSFRRGGEAFF
cdr3_nt: TGTGCCAGCAGCTTTCGCAGGGGAGGTGAAGCTTTCTTT

v_call: TRBV7-8
j_call: TRBJ1-1
clone_size: .
d_call: .
cdr3_aa: CASLQSGHLRAEAFF
cdr3_nt: TGTGCCAGCCTACAATCGGGACACCTAAGAGCTGAAGCTTTCTTT

v_call: TRBV24-1
j_call: TRBJ2-5
clone_size: .
d_call: .
cdr3_aa: CATSESRDRGWTQYF
cdr3_nt: TGTGCCACCAGTGAATCCCGTGATCGGGGCTGGACCCAGTACTTC

v_call: TRBV24-1
j_call: TRBJ2-2
clone_size: .
d_call: TRBD1
cdr3_aa: CATSTVDRGFVGELFF
cdr3_nt: TGTGCCACCAGCACCGTGGACAGGGGTTTTGTCGGGGAGCTGTTTTTT

v_call: TRBV28
j_call: TRBJ1-2
clone_size: .
d_call: .
cdr3_aa: CASSLSGAGNYGYTF
cdr3_nt: TGTGCCAGCAGTTTATCGGGGGCTGGAAACTATGGCTACACCTTC